Shown below are 23 T cell receptor beta chains from a single sample sequenced in a study of regulatory T cells in long-lasting Graves disease (dated by TCRdb to the early 2020s). Sample time point, as interpreted from the label and publication: newly diagnosed GD, antithyroid drugs for less than 3 months. For both TCR sequencing and RNA sequencing, RNA was extracted from PBMCs using TRIzol. The library was prepared using multiplex PCR. Sequenced using an Illumina HiSeq 4000. TCR beta libraries were built with iRepertoire HTBI primers and Arm-PCR amplification of CDR3 regions. TCRdb reprocessing: public reads trimmed at Q25 with fastp, clones called with MiXCR, in-frame beta chains kept. Entries are consolidated by CDR3 protein sequence, retaining the most common genes and DNA. The sample table records hundreds of thousands of distinct CDR3 sequences; approximately 12% of these occur just once. Jointly, the top ten make up approximately 9.6% of the sample.

This same sample was also part of a study on T cells in Graves' hyperthyroidism and ophthalmopathy.

Material: peripheral blood mononuclear cells (PBMCs), obtained at new diagnosis, from a patient treated with antithyroid drugs. Every receptor here comes from a woman in her twenties or thirties with Graves disease. Donor details come from another sample of the same person, matched by shared clones.

This chain joins TRBV7-8 and TRBJ2-2; the D is unclear. The CDR3 sequence is 17 residues long. V gave up 6 bases and J gave up 6 bases, with 23 bases separating them. In germline, CDR1 is SGHVS, CDR2 FQNEAQ. The CDR3, as DNA: TGTGCCAGCAGGTACCCCGTGTGGACCTCTGGTCCCGGGGAGCTGTTTTTT. This translates into CASRYPVWTSGPGELFF.

This clonotype has just a few counts. The chain uses TRBV19 and TRBJ2-1; weak D call: TRBD2 (5 bases). The CDR3 is 13 amino acids. The germline CDR1 and CDR2 sequences are LNHDA and SQIVND (reference sequence). Trimming removed 4 bases from V and 6 bases from J, with 10 bases in between. In DNA, the CDR3 is TGTGCCAGTAGTAGCGGACTGATCAATGAGCAGTTCTTC. Residues: CASSSGLINEQFF.

The J gene is TRBJ2-1, the V gene TRBV20-1; TRBD2 matches at 13 bases. Germline trimming cut 3 bases from V and 9 bases from J; bases unmatched to any gene: 14. The CDR3 extends over 17 amino acids. Germline CDR1 and CDR2: DFQATT and SNEGSKA (reference sequence). The CDR3 reads CSASGLLAGGPGAEQFF. The CDR3 DNA reads as TGCAGTGCTAGCGGTTTACTAGCGGGAGGGCCTGGCGCTGAGCAGTTCTTC.

The table lists this clonotype with many counts. The germline gene is not matched at one end of the junction; a read error may be the cause. The CDR3 coding sequence is TGTGCCAGCAGCTTAGTAGAGGCCCAGTACTTC. As protein: CASSLVEAQYF. J is TRBJ2-3 and V is TRBV11-2; D uncertain. The J call is uncertain, as TRBJ2-5 better fits the DNA end. The CDR3 has 11 residues. Germline V gene sequence: CDR1 SGHAT, CDR2 FQNNGV.

This clonotype occurred many times. The gene calls are TRBV20-1 and TRBJ1-1; D is possibly TRBD1 (5 bases). The germline gives CDR1 DFQATT, CDR2 SNEGSKA (reference sequence). The V gene lost 3 bases and the J gene lost 8 bases, with 19 bases spanning the gap. This CDR3 region has 14 residues. The CDR3 bases are TGCAGTGCTAGGGGAGTCAGGGCGCACCTCGAAGCTTTCTTT. It specifies CSARGVRAHLEAFF.

This clonotype has only a few counts. This chain joins TRBV19 and TRBJ1-1, with D unresolved. CDR1 and CDR2 from the germline V gene are LNHDA and SQIVND (reference sequence). The V end lost 3 bases, the J end lost 8 bases, and 7 bases lay between the germline ends. The CDR3 totals 11 residues. The CDR3 loop reads CASSISGEAFF. The CDR3 DNA is TGTGCCAGTAGTATTTCGGGGGAAGCTTTCTTT.

Ten or more counts support this clonotype. DNA of the CDR3: TGTGCCACCAGAGGGGCCTTCTCCTACGAGCAGTACTTC. It is translated as CATRGAFSYEQYF. The genes are TRBV15 and TRBJ2-7, with D possibly TRBD1 on 5 matching bases. Per germline, CDR1 LNHNV and CDR2 YYDKDF (reference sequence). V shed 6 bases and J shed 0 bases, with 9 bases lying between them. The CDR3 extends over 13 amino acids.

The J gene is TRBJ1-3, the V gene TRBV19, with D unclear. CDR1 is LNHDA, CDR2 SQIVND, per germline (reference sequence). The length of the CDR3 is 18 residues. V was shortened by 3 bases and J by 0 bases, with 18 bases between the two germline ends. The CDR3 reads CASSMTLSGIVSGNTIYF. The CDR3 coding sequence is TGTGCCAGTAGTATGACCCTCTCGGGGATAGTCTCTGGAAACACCATATATTTT.

This clonotype was counted between two and nine times. The chain couples TRBV19 to TRBJ2-6, with D possibly called TRBD1 or TRBD2 (5 bases each). The CDR3 length is 19 residues. CDR1 LNHDA and CDR2 SQIVND come from the germline V gene (reference sequence). Trimming removed 6 bases from V and 0 bases from J, with 21 bases in between. The CDR3 DNA reads TGTGCCAGTAGACTAAGCTCCGGGACGGAAGTCTCTGGGGCCAACGTCCTGACTTTC. Protein product: CASRLSSGTEVSGANVLTF.

About this clonotype itself: A much larger clone differs by one base, so this may be a read error. Here the CDR3 omits its conserved ending phenylalanine or tryptophan, so a read error is the likely source. This sequence joins TRBV7-9 and TRBJ1-2; no reliable D call. The CDR3 is made up of 14 amino acids. The germline V and J ends were trimmed by 5 bases and 0 bases, with 10 bases remaining between them. Germline V gene sequence: CDR1 SEHNR, CDR2 FQNEAQ (reference sequence). The CDR3 reads CASSPNRANYGYTL. CDR3 bases: TGTGCCAGCAGCCCTAATCGGGCTAACTATGGCTACACCCTC.

This clonotype was counted ten times or more. The chain recombines TRBV28 with TRBJ2-5, with TRBD1 identical over 7 bases. With V trimmed by 7 bases and J by 4 bases, 12 bases remained unmatched. Per the germline V gene, CDR1 is MDHEN and CDR2 is SYDVKM. The length of the CDR3 is 15 residues. The CDR3 DNA reads TGTGCCAGCACTCCGGGTCAGGGGGTCGTAGAGACCCAGTACTTC. This encodes CASTPGQGVVETQYF.

The sample holds many counts of this clonotype. The V call is TRBV20-1, the J call TRBJ2-7; D is possibly TRBD2 (6 bases). Trimming removed 0 bases at V and 0 bases at J, with 12 bases between. The CDR3 has 15 amino acids. Germline V gene sequence: CDR1 DFQATT, CDR2 SNEGSKA (reference sequence). Written as DNA, the CDR3 is TGCAGTGCTAGAGATGTGGTAGCGGCCTCCTACGAGCAGTACTTC. It specifies CSARDVVAASYEQYF.

Many counts were recorded for this clonotype. V is TRBV9 and J is TRBJ2-1; TRBD2 aligns across 11 bases. With V trimmed by 3 bases and J by 7 bases, 6 bases remained unmatched. Germline V gene lookup returns CDR1 SGDLS and CDR2 YYNGEE. This CDR3 has 15 residues. The DNA of the CDR3 is TGTGCCAGCAGCGCCGGACTAGCGGGTAGAAATGAGCAGTTCTTC. Translation gives CASSAGLAGRNEQFF. The complete variable domain, with remaining parts taken from reference TRBV9 and TRBJ2-1, reads DSGVTQTPKHLITATGQRVTLRCSPRSGDLSVYWYQQSLDQGLQFLIQYYNGEERAKGNILERFSAQQFPDLHSELNLSSLELGDSALYFCASSAGLAGRNEQFFGPGTRLTVL.

Many counts were recorded for this clonotype. This chain joins TRBV15 and TRBJ1-2; D unclear. The V and J ends lost 0 bases and 3 bases respectively, with 5 bases between them. CDR1 and CDR2 from the germline V gene are LNHNV and YYDKDF (reference sequence). The CDR3 runs to 13 residues. CDR3: CATSRDPHYGYTF. CDR3 coding DNA: TGTGCCACCAGCAGAGACCCTCACTATGGCTACACCTTC.

This clonotype was recorded many times. The chain couples TRBV2 to TRBJ1-2, with D perhaps matching TRBD1 (5 bases). CDR1 is SNHLY, CDR2 FYNNEI, per germline. The CDR3 covers 14 residues. The V end was cut by 6 bases, the J end by 0 bases, with 11 bases between. CDR3 sequence reads: CASRYRRSNYGYTF. CDR3 nucleotide sequence: TGTGCCAGCAGGTACAGGAGATCTAACTATGGCTACACCTTC.

The rearrangement uses TRBV6-4 and TRBJ2-1, with D hard to call. The germline V gene encodes CDR1 MRHNA and CDR2 SNTAGT. The CDR3 has 14 amino acids. V shed 3 bases and J shed 8 bases, with 14 bases lying between them. In DNA form, the CDR3 reads TGTGCCAGCAGTGAAGGCCCGCAGGCCGATGAGCAGTTCTTC. Its translation: CASSEGPQADEQFF.

This clonotype was recorded many times. The V call is TRBV10-2, the J call TRBJ2-7, with D tentatively TRBD1 or TRBD2 (5 bases each). The CDR3 totals 14 residues. The V and J ends lost 3 bases and 1 base respectively, with 10 bases between them. Per germline, CDR1 WSHSY and CDR2 SAAADI. As DNA, the CDR3 is TGCGCCAGCAGTGATTGGGGACGGTCCTACGAGCAGTACTTC. Protein product: CASSDWGRSYEQYF.

To note about this clonotype: A much larger clone differs from this one at a single base, so this may be a read error. The V and J genes are TRBV28 and TRBJ1-1, with D possibly TRBD1 on 5 matching bases. Deletions cut 8 bases from V and 4 bases from J, with 20 bases between. The CDR3 length is 15 residues. Germline CDR1 and CDR2: MDHEN and SYDVKM. The CDR3 loop is CASSPFAGGGTEAFF. The CDR3 DNA reads as TGTGCCAGCTCACCATTCGCGGGGGGGGGCACTGAAGCTTTCTTT.

This clonotype came up many times. This chain links TRBV12-3 or TRBV12-4 with TRBJ2-3; 9 bases fit TRBD2. The CDR3 totals 17 residues. The V segment lost 3 bases and the J segment 4 bases; nucleotides outside the gene matches: 11. Here the CDR3 DNA reads TGTGCCAGCAGTTTTGAGACTCTAGCGGGAACCGCAGATACGCAGTATTTT. Residues: CASSFETLAGTADTQYF.

Ten or more counts support this clonotype. This chain connects TRBV19 to TRBJ1-1; D not resolved. CDR1 is LNHDA, CDR2 SQIVND, per germline (reference sequence). The CDR3 spans 12 residues. V lost 7 bases to trimming and J lost 1 base, with 7 bases between them. Here the CDR3 DNA reads TGTGCCAGTAAGAGGGAGAACACTGAAGCTTTCTTT. It specifies CASKRENTEAFF.

This clonotype showed up many times. This chain uses TRBV30 with TRBJ2-3; TRBD2 matches 13 bases. CDR1 and CDR2 from the germline V gene are GTSNPN and SVGIG (reference sequence). The V and J ends lost 2 bases and 5 bases, in that order; junction bases with no gene match: 7. The CDR3 is 16 residues long. In DNA, the CDR3 is TGTGCCTGGAGTCCTCCTGGACTAGCGGGAGAAGATACGCAGTATTTT. Amino acids: CAWSPPGLAGEDTQYF.

This clonotype has only a few counts. The V call is TRBV6-2 or TRBV6-3, the J call TRBJ2-7; D is undetermined. V was cut by 5 bases and J by 3 bases, with 8 bases left in between. The CDR3 covers 12 residues. Germline V gives CDR1 MNHEY, CDR2 SVGEGT. The CDR3 here is CASSRRIYEQYF. The CDR3 DNA reads TGTGCCAGCAGTCGACGTATCTACGAGCAGTACTTC.

This clonotype was recorded many times. The rearrangement uses TRBV20-1 and TRBJ2-1; the match to TRBD1 covers 11 bases. The CDR3 length is 16 residues. J lost 0 bases, V lost 3 bases, and 4 bases had no gene match. CDR1 and CDR2 (germline): DFQATT, SNEGSKA (reference sequence). For the CDR3, the DNA is TGCAGTGCTAGGGACAGGGGGCGCGTCTCCTACAATGAGCAGTTCTTC. This codes for CSARDRGRVSYNEQFF.